Listed below are T cell receptor beta chains from one sample, sequenced in a study of CD8 T cells in ankylosing spondylitis. TCRdb independently ran MiXCR on the 5' RACE reads; one entry per CDR3 protein. The profile shows fewer than 550,000 distinct CDR3 sequences, over 4% of them singletons. The sample was blood, either unsorted or a sorted T cell fraction (not recorded which). The receptors were sampled from a male donor with ankylosing spondylitis. The CDR3 runs from the conserved cysteine through the conserved F or W. Each record gives: CDR3 protein, J gene, CDR3 length, V gene.

CASGMVISGELFF	TRBJ2-2	13	TRBV11-2
CASLQGLADYNEQFF	TRBJ2-1	15	TRBV2
CASSQDLPGEAYEQYF	TRBJ2-7	16	TRBV4-2
CASSQDSGTDTEAFF	TRBJ1-1	15	TRBV4-3
CASSRGGWGNTEAFF	TRBJ1-1	15	TRBV18
CASSELTVSVYNSPLHF	TRBJ1-6	17	TRBV25-1
CASSLEGRDQPQHF	TRBJ1-5	14	TRBV5-1
CASSPQEEEGNEKLFF	TRBJ1-4	16	TRBV7-2
CSASRTSGGPLGNTQYF	TRBJ2-3	17	TRBV20-1
CASSPDFSTDTQYF	TRBJ2-3	14	TRBV4-2
CASSQVSTGVATNEKLFF	TRBJ1-4	18	TRBV4-3
CRVTGNEQFF	TRBJ2-1	10	TRBV20-1
CASSNGRGKLFF	TRBJ1-4	12	TRBV12-3/TRBV12-4
CASRRTSGGGSTGELFF	TRBJ2-2	17	TRBV6-1
CASSVVVGGRETQYF	TRBJ2-5	15	TRBV9
CASSWVEADRGTEAFF	TRBJ1-1	16	TRBV5-1
CASSLLGAGGHTQYF	TRBJ2-3	15	TRBV28
CASSLSGTTEAFF	TRBJ1-1	13	TRBV7-6
CASSSPGTLELREQYF	TRBJ2-7	16	TRBV12-3/TRBV12-4
CAIRTGFDTDTQYF	TRBJ2-3	14	TRBV10-3
CASSRDAGVRQPQHF	TRBJ1-5	15	TRBV5-5
CASSTIAGVTKNMQYF	TRBJ2-4	16	TRBV19
CASSQDVGGWLYEQYF	TRBJ2-7	16	TRBV4-3
CASSLEGGDDGYTF	TRBJ1-2	14	TRBV5-1
CASSQGRLYGYTF	TRBJ1-2	13	TRBV4-3
CSAREIAGGQGNEQFF	TRBJ2-1	16	TRBV20-1
CSARDWSGGRPTGYNEQFF	TRBJ2-1	19	TRBV20-1
CSGTTGTGELFF	TRBJ2-2	12	TRBV29-1
CASRSGWQHGYTF	TRBJ1-2	13	TRBV7-2
CSARMAVSYNEQFF	TRBJ2-1	14	TRBV20-1
CASSSPGQKETQYF	TRBJ2-5	14	TRBV6-5
CASSADPVGYGYTF	TRBJ1-2	14	TRBV5-1
CASSPPYSNQETQYF	TRBJ2-5	15	TRBV5-5
CASSLPTSGGPYNEQFF	TRBJ2-1	17	TRBV11-2
CSGSDVTDTQYF	TRBJ2-3	12	TRBV29-1
CSASRGANEKLFF	TRBJ1-4	13	TRBV29-1
CASSLGGGGIYYGYTF	TRBJ1-2	16	TRBV28
CSARVGPDPTDTQYF	TRBJ2-3	15	TRBV20-1
CASSSGQGAEGTF	TRBJ1-2	13	TRBV28
CASSLGLALEGDTDTQYF	TRBJ2-3	18	TRBV4-3
CASSQGVYQPQHF	TRBJ1-5	13	TRBV4-3
CASSEGDIYEQYF	TRBJ2-7	13	TRBV6-1
CSARDGRGGNQPQHF	TRBJ1-5	15	TRBV20-1